The clone carrying this T cell receptor (beta chain) was picked up one time. Its antigen remains unidentified. Profiled with immunoSEQ multiplex PCR; TCRdb holds only in-frame clones, not every one. The sample has some 150,000 clones, roughly 90% seen once. Unmatched junction bases numbered 3, after V lost 4 bases and J lost 6 bases. CDR1 is MDHEN, CDR2 SYDVKM, per germline. The CDR3 length is 12 residues. The data stem from a study of T cell responses to AZD1222 COVID-19 vaccine. Study-wide results and limits: A reported finding is that nearly half of spike-specific TCRs target unmutated variant regions.

The specimen comprised peripheral blood, sampled 28 days after the second AZD1222 dose. This TCR came from an adult who received the AZD1222 COVID-19 vaccine. This rearrangement joins TRBV28 to TRBJ2-7, with 7 bases aligning to TRBD2. CDR3 coding DNA: TGTGCCAGCAGTTCCTCGGGAGGCGAGCAGTACTTC. This encodes CASSSSGGEQYF.